Below, 25 T cell receptor beta chains from the same sample are listed, as sequenced in a study of T-cell memory formation after mild COVID-19. Via MiXCR, TCRdb re-called the 5' RACE reads, giving one row per CDR3 protein. The table records 45,000 or so distinct CDR3 sequences, roughly 7.2% of them present only once. Input material: PBMCs or a T cell subset sorted from them (not recorded which). The receptors here all came from an adult who had mild COVID-19 (a few samples of this study predate the infection). Cell type and time point are not known.

This clonotype came up a few times. The chain recombines TRBV27 with TRBJ2-7; possibly TRBD1 for D (5 bases). This CDR3 is built from 14 residues. The ends were cut back, 4 bases at V and 2 bases at J, with 12 bases in the middle. Looked up from germline, CDR1 is MNHEY and CDR2 is SMNVEV (reference sequence). The CDR3 DNA reads TGTGCCAGCAGTTGGGCAGGGCCCACCTACGAGCAGTACTTC. It yields the protein CASSWAGPTYEQYF.

The J gene is TRBJ2-4, the V gene TRBV11-2; 16 positions agree with TRBD2. The CDR3 sequence is 20 residues long. CDR1 is SGHAT, CDR2 FQNNGV, per germline. The V segment lost 0 bases and the J segment 0 bases; nucleotides outside the gene matches: 5. The CDR3: CASSLDLGLAGGIAKNIQYF. The DNA of the CDR3 is TGTGCCAGCAGCTTAGACCTGGGACTAGCGGGGGGGATAGCCAAAAACATTCAGTACTTC.

V and J are TRBV4-3 and TRBJ2-4; D not certain. Germline V gives CDR1 LGHNA, CDR2 YSLEER. The CDR3 length is 13 residues. V dropped 0 bases and J dropped 8 bases, with 8 bases sitting between them. CDR3 coding DNA: TGCGCCAGCAGCCAAGAAGCCGGAGACATTCAGTACTTC. Protein product: CASSQEAGDIQYF.

In this sample, this clonotype turned up a few times. This chain uses TRBV3-1 with TRBJ1-2; tentatively, D is TRBD1 (6 bases). The CDR3 totals 14 residues. V shed 4 bases and J shed 0 bases, with 9 bases lying between them. The germline V gene has CDR1 LGHDT and CDR2 YNNKEL (reference sequence). CDR3 in amino acids: CASSLGQSNYGYTF. As DNA, the CDR3 is TGTGCCAGCAGCCTCGGACAGTCTAACTATGGCTACACCTTC.

This clonotype showed up many times. The V gene is TRBV7-9, the J gene TRBJ2-5; 8 bases are shared with TRBD1. The CDR3 is 13 amino acids. Trimming took 5 bases from V and 5 from J; bases not matched to a gene: 4. CDR1 and CDR2 from the germline V gene are SEHNR and FQNEAQ (reference sequence). The CDR3 DNA is TGTGCCAGCAGCAGCAGGGGGCCTGAGACCCAGTACTTC. As protein: CASSSRGPETQYF.

This clonotype was seen ten or more times. This chain connects TRBV7-8 to TRBJ1-6, with unresolved D. Germline-derived CDR1 and CDR2 are SGHVS and FQNEAQ. The CDR3 loop spans 15 amino acids. Trimming shortened V by 5 bases and J by 3 bases, and 11 bases separated the two germline ends. CDR3 sequence: CASSLTDNYNSPLHF. DNA for the CDR3: TGTGCCAGCAGCCTGACTGATAACTATAATTCACCCCTCCACTTT.

A few counts support this clonotype. This rearrangement joins TRBV12-3 or TRBV12-4 to TRBJ2-5; TRBD2 aligns across 12 bases. V trimming: 1 base; J trimming: 4 bases; junction bases outside the gene matches: 10. The CDR3 runs 18 residues. CDR3 sequence (DNA): TGTGCCAGCAGTTTAGTAGCTAGGGGACTAGCGGGTCGAGAGACCCAGTACTTC. Translating gives CASSLVARGLAGRETQYF.

This clonotype has ten or more counts. The V and J genes are TRBV9 and TRBJ2-7; TRBD2 matches 9 bases. The CDR3 consists of 14 residues. Looked up from germline, CDR1 is SGDLS and CDR2 is YYNGEE. V was pared by 3 bases and J by 1 base, with 2 bases of the junction left unmatched. CDR3 nucleotides: TGTGCCAGCAGCGCGGGACTAGCATCCTACGAGCAGTACTTC. Its translation: CASSAGLASYEQYF. Using reference TRBV9 and TRBJ2-7 for the parts outside the CDR3, the full variable domain is DSGVTQTPKHLITATGQRVTLRCSPRSGDLSVYWYQQSLDQGLQFLIQYYNGEERAKGNILERFSAQQFPDLHSELNLSSLELGDSALYFCASSAGLASYEQYFGPGTRLTVT.

This chain uses TRBV20-1 with TRBJ2-7; TRBD2 agrees at 8 bases. The CDR3 has 15 residues. CDR1 and CDR2 from the germline V gene are DFQATT and SNEGSKA (reference sequence). With V trimmed by 2 bases and J by 3 bases, 9 bases remained unmatched. CDR3: CSARRTGSGDYEQYF. The CDR3 region has the DNA TGCAGTGCTAGACGTACAGGTAGCGGGGACTACGAGCAGTACTTC.

This clonotype occurred a few times. This chain's CDR3 is CASSLALAGGGTQYF. DNA of the CDR3: TGTGCCAGCAGCTTAGCTCTAGCGGGAGGGGGGACCCAGTACTTC. J is TRBJ2-5 and V is TRBV7-2; 12 positions match TRBD2. Germline-derived CDR1 and CDR2 are SGHTA and FQGNSA. V trimming: 0 bases; J trimming: 7 bases; junction bases outside the gene matches: 3. There are 15 residues in the CDR3.

This clonotype was found a few times. The chain carries TRBV7-7 and TRBJ2-1, with D perhaps being TRBD1 or TRBD2 (6 bases each). There are 14 residues in the CDR3. Germline assignment: CDR1 SSHAT and CDR2 FNYEAQ (reference sequence). V lost 3 bases to trimming and J lost 10 bases, with 16 bases between them. CDR3 nucleotide sequence: TGTGCCAGCAGCTTGGGGGGCCCCGGCGCCGAGCAGTTCTTC. This sequence encodes CASSLGGPGAEQFF.

This clonotype has a count of ten or more. This chain connects TRBV14 to TRBJ2-3; 9 bases are a match to TRBD2. With 5 bases clipped from V and 2 bases from J, the junction kept 11 bases outside the gene matches. The germline CDR1 and CDR2 sequences are SGHDN and FVKESK. The CDR3 has 17 residues. CDR3 DNA sequence: TGTGCCAGCAGCAGAACTTTAGCGGGGGCCCTCACAGATACGCAGTATTTT. Its protein is CASSRTLAGALTDTQYF. Combining the CDR3 with reference TRBV14 and TRBJ2-3 gives the whole variable domain EAGVTQFPSHSVIEKGQTVTLRCDPISGHDNLYWYRRVMGKEIKFLLHFVKESKQDESGMPNNRFLAERTGGTYSTLKVQPAELEDSGVYFCASSRTLAGALTDTQYFGPGTRLTVL.

This clonotype was recorded many times. This chain connects TRBV24-1 to TRBJ2-1; no firm D call. Trimming took 9 bases from V and 7 from J, leaving 15 bases between them. CDR1 and CDR2 (germline): KGHDR, SFDVKD. The CDR3 is 13 amino acids. The CDR3, as DNA: TGTGCCACCGCACCTTACAATGAGAATGAGCAGTTCTTC. Encoded protein: CATAPYNENEQFF.

In regard to this clonotype: Possible read error: a much larger clone is one base away. This chain uses TRBV7-2 with TRBJ2-7; no clear D. The ends were cut back, 1 base at V and 3 bases at J, with 1 base in the middle. CDR3 length equals 11 residues. Germline-derived CDR1 and CDR2 are SGHTA and FQGNSA. CDR3 sequence (DNA): TGTGCCAGCAGCTTAGACTACGAGCAGTACTTC. Translating it yields CASSLDYEQYF.

This clonotype has just a few counts. The chain links TRBV4-2 to TRBJ2-7, with 7 positions matching TRBD2. Germline V gene sequence: CDR1 LGHNA, CDR2 YNFKEQ. This CDR3 region has 15 residues. V shed 4 bases and J 0 bases; nucleotides not matched to a gene: 6. The CDR3 DNA reads as TGTGCCAGCAGCCCAGGACTAGATAGCTCCTACGAGCAGTACTTC. As protein: CASSPGLDSSYEQYF.

The table lists this clonotype with many counts. V is TRBV11-2 and J is TRBJ2-7; no firm D call. The CDR3 length is 11 residues. Germline CDR1 reads SGHAT; CDR2 reads FQNNGV. The ends were cut back, 5 bases at V and 2 bases at J, with 4 bases in the middle. The CDR3 bases are TGTGCCAGCAGCGCGACCTACGAGCAGTACTTC. This translates into CASSATYEQYF.

This clonotype was observed at least ten times. The CDR3 loop reads CASSRDRGNYGYTF. The CDR3, as DNA: TGTGCCAGCAGTCGGGACAGGGGAAACTATGGCTACACCTTC. The chain carries TRBV7-2 and TRBJ1-2; 10 nucleotides agree with TRBD1. Germline loops: CDR1 SGHTA, CDR2 FQGNSA. This CDR3 is built from 14 residues. The junction had 3 bases not matched to a gene; V was cut back by 6 bases and J by 2 bases. The full variable domain, with the rest looked up from reference TRBV7-2 and TRBJ1-2, is GAGVSQSPSNKVTEKGKDVELRCDPISGHTALYWYRQSLGQGLEFLIYFQGNSAPDKSGLPSDRFSAERTGGSVSTLTIQRTQQEDSAVYLCASSRDRGNYGYTFGSGTRLTVV.

This sequence joins TRBV3-1 and TRBJ1-6; 10 bases are a match to TRBD1. Germline V gene sequence: CDR1 LGHDT, CDR2 YNNKEL (reference sequence). The CDR3 extends over 15 amino acids. Unmatched junction bases numbered 6, after V lost 4 bases and J lost 9 bases. CDR3 residues: CASSPRDRGSSPLHF. The CDR3 DNA reads as TGTGCCAGCAGCCCCCGGGACAGGGGAAGTTCACCCCTCCACTTT.

At least ten counts were recorded for this clonotype. The chain is built from TRBV29-1 and TRBJ2-5; D call uncertain. The germline V gene has CDR1 SQVTM and CDR2 ANQGSEA. The CDR3 runs to 13 residues. V was pared by 2 bases and J by 4 bases, with 11 bases between. The CDR3 region has the DNA TGCAGCGTTGAAAAGCACACCGCAGAGACCCAGTACTTC. Protein sequence: CSVEKHTAETQYF.

This clonotype was seen repeatedly, ten times or more. The gene calls are TRBV5-6 and TRBJ2-3; D is uncertain. Germline values: CDR1 SGHDT, CDR2 YYEEEE. V dropped 2 bases and J dropped 1 base, with 11 bases sitting between them. There are 15 residues in the CDR3. CDR3 sequence (DNA): TGTGCCAGCAGCTTCCTTGGCATTGGCACAGATACGCAGTATTTT. It specifies CASSFLGIGTDTQYF.

The sample holds many counts of this clonotype. The J gene is TRBJ1-5, the V gene TRBV12-3 or TRBV12-4; D ambiguous. The CDR3 extends over 12 amino acids. V lost 3 bases and J lost 11, with 11 bases in between. CDR3 sequence: CASSFGEQAQHF. The CDR3 DNA sequence: TGTGCCAGCAGTTTTGGGGAGCAGGCCCAGCATTTT.

There are many counts of this clonotype. The gene calls are TRBV7-2 and TRBJ2-7; D gene uncertain. The V end lost 6 bases, the J end lost 3 bases, and 12 bases lay between the germline ends. This CDR3 comprises 13 residues. Germline-derived CDR1 and CDR2 are SGHTA and FQGNSA. CDR3 residues: CASRPKQSYEQYF. The CDR3 DNA follows: TGTGCCAGCAGGCCCAAACAAAGCTACGAGCAGTACTTC.

The J gene is TRBJ1-5, the V gene TRBV6-2 or TRBV6-3, with 10 positions matching TRBD1. This CDR3 contains 16 residues. V lost 4 bases and J lost 3; bases outside the gene matches: 6. CDR1 and CDR2 from the germline V gene are MNHEY and SVGEGT. CDR3 DNA: TGTGCCAGCAGTTCCCCCGGGACAGGGGACAATCAGCCCCAGCATTTT. This encodes CASSSPGTGDNQPQHF.

A few counts support this clonotype. This sequence joins TRBV19 and TRBJ1-2; the D is unclear. CDR1 and CDR2 (germline): LNHDA, SQIVND (reference sequence). Trimming took 7 bases from V and 1 from J, leaving 13 bases between them. This CDR3 is 14 amino acids long. CDR3 in DNA: TGTGCCAGTAAGATACCATCTCATAACTATGGCTACACCTTC. Translated: CASKIPSHNYGYTF.

The chain links TRBV12-3 or TRBV12-4 to TRBJ2-3; possible D gene TRBD1, 6 bases. The V and J ends lost 4 bases and 9 bases respectively, with 17 bases between them. The CDR3 is 14 residues long. The CDR3 coding sequence is TGTGCCAGCAGTTCTTTCGCCGGACAGACCACGCAGTATTTT. It codes for CASSSFAGQTTQYF.